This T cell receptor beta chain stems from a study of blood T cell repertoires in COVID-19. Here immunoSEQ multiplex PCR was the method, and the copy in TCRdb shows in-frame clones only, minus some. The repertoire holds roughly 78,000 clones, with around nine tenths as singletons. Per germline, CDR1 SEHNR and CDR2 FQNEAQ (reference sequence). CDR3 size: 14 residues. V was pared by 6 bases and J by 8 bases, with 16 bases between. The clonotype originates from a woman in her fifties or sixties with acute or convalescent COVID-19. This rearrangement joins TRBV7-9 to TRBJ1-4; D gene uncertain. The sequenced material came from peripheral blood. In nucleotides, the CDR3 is TGTGCCAGCAGTCGCCGGGAGCGATCGGAAAAACTGTTTTTT. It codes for CASSRRERSEKLFF.